This T cell receptor beta chain is from a study of blood T cell repertoires in COVID-19. Study summary: The United States, Italy and Spain provided the acute and convalescent COVID-19 samples. Sample material is recorded as cDNA or gDNA derived from T cells, B-cell-depleted T cells, or PBMCs.

Looked up from germline, CDR1 is MNHEY and CDR2 is SMNVEV (reference sequence). The CDR3 is 15 amino acids. Trimming took off 7 bases at V and 2 bases at J, with 15 bases between the two ends. Sequencing was performed with immunoSEQ multiplex PCR; in TCRdb, only in-frame clones are kept and a portion is missing. The top ten hold 2.7% of the sample, which has over 200,000 clones, just under 90% seen once. The sequencing sample was made of peripheral blood. This TCR derives from a man aged 25-40 years with COVID-19, enrolled during active disease. The chain couples TRBV27 to TRBJ1-5; TRBD1 is a possible D gene (6 bases). CDR3 sequence (DNA): TGTGCCAGCATGCGGGGGGCGCGGGGCAATCAGCCCCAGCATTTT. It is translated as CASMRGARGNQPQHF.